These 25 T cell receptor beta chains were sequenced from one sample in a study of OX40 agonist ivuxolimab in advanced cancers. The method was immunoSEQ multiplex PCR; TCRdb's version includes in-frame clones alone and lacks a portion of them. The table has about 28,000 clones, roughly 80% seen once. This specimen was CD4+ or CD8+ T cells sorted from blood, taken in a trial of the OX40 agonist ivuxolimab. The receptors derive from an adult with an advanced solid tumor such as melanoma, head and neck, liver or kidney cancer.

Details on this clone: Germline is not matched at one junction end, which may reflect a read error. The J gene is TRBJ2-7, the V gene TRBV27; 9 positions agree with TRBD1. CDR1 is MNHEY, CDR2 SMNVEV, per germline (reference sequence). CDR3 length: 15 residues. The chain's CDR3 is CTSSLWGQGPYEQYF. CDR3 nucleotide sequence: TGTACCAGCAGTTTATGGGGACAGGGTCCTTACGAGCAGTACTTC.

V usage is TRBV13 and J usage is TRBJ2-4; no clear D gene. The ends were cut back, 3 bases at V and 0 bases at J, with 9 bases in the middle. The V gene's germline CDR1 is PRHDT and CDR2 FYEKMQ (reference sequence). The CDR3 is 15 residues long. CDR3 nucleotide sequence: TGTGCCAGCAGCTTGAAGGGTTTAGCCAAAAACATTCAGTACTTC. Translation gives CASSLKGLAKNIQYF.

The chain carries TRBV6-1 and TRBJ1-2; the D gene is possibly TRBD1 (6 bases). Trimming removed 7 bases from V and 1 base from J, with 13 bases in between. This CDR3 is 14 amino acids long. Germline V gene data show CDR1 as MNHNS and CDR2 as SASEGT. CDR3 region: CASTLYRDNYGYTF. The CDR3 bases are TGTGCCAGCACACTCTACAGGGATAACTATGGCTACACCTTC.

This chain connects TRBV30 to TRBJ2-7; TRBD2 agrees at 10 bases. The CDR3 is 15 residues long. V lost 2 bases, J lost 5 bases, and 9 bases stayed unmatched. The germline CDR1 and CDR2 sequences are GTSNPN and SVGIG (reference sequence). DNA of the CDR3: TGTGCCTGGAGTAGAGGTAGCGGGGGGATGAACGAGCAGTACTTC. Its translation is CAWSRGSGGMNEQYF.

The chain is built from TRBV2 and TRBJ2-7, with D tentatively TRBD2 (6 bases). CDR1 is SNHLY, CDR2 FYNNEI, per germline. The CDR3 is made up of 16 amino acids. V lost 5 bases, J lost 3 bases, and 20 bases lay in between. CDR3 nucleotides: TGTGCCAGCAGTTTTCCCCAGGAGGGACCCTTCTACGAGCAGTACTTC. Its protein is CASSFPQEGPFYEQYF.

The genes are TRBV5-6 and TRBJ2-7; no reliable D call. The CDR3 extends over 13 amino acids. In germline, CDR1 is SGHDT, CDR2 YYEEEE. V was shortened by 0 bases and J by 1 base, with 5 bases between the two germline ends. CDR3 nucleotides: TGTGCCAGCAGCTTGGGGGCTTCCTACGAGCAGTACTTC. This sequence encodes CASSLGASYEQYF. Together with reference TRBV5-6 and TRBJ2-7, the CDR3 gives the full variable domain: DAGVTQSPTHLIKTRGQQVTLRCSPKSGHDTVSWYQQALGQGPQFIFQYYEEEERQRGNFPDRFSGHQFPNYSSELNVNALLLGDSALYLCASSLGASYEQYFGPGTRLTVT.

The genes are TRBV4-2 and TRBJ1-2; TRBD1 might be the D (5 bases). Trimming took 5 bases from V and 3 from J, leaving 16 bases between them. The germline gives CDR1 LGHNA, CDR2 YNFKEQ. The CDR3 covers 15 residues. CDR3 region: CASSTTTGLYYGYTF. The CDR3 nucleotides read TGTGCCAGCAGCACAACAACAGGACTATACTATGGCTACACCTTC.

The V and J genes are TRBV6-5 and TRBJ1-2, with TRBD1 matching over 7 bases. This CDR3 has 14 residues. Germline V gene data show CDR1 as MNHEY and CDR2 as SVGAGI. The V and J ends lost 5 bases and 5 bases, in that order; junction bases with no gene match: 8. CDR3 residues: CASSPGQRLYGYTF. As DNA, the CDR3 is TGTGCCAGCAGTCCGGGACAGCGTCTGTATGGCTACACCTTC.

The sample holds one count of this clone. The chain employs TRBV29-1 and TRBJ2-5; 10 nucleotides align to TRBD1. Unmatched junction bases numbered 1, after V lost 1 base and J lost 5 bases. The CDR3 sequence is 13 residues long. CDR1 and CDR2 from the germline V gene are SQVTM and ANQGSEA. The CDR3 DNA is TGCAGCGTTGAAGGACAGGGGGCCGAGACCCAGTACTTC. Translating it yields CSVEGQGAETQYF.

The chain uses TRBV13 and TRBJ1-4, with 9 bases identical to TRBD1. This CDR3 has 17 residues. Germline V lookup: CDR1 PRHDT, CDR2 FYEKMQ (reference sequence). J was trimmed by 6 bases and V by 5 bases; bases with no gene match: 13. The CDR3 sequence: CASSLRQGVYSDEKLFF. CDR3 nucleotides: TGTGCCAGCAGCCTCCGACAGGGGGTTTATTCTGATGAAAAACTGTTTTTT.

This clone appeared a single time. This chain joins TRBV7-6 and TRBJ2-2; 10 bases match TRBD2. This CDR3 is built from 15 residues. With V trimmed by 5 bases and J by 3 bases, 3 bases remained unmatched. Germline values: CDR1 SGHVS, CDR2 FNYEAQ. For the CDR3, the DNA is TGTGCCAGCAGCCCCGGACTAGCGGACACCGGGGAGCTGTTTTTT. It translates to CASSPGLADTGELFF.

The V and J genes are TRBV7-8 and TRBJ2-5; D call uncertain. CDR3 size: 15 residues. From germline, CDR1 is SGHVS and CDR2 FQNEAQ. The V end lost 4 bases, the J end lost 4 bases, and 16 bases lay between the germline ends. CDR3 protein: CASSWAAYHPETQYF. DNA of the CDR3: TGTGCCAGCAGCTGGGCGGCCTACCACCCAGAGACCCAGTACTTC.

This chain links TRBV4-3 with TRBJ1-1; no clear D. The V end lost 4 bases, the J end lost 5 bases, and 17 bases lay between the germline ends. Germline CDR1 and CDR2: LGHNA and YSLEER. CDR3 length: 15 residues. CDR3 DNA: TGCGCCAGCAGCCGAGACTCTACGCGTCGGACTGAAGCTTTCTTT. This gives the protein CASSRDSTRRTEAFF.

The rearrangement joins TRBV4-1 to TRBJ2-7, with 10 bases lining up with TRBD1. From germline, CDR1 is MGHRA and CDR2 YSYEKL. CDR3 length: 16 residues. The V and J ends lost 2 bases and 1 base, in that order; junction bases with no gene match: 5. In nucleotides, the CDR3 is TGCGCCAGCAGCCAACAAGGGACAGGGGAATCCTACGAGCAGTACTTC. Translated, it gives CASSQQGTGESYEQYF.

The CDR3 region has the DNA TGTGCCAGCAGCTTGAGGACAGGGGGCCGTAACACTGAAGCTTTCTTT. It encodes CASSLRTGGRNTEAFF. This chain joins TRBV5-6 and TRBJ1-1, with 11 bases that match TRBD1. The V gene end was trimmed by 1 base and the J gene end by 2 bases; junction bases not matched to a gene: 4. CDR1 is SGHDT, CDR2 YYEEEE, per germline. The CDR3 has 16 amino acids.

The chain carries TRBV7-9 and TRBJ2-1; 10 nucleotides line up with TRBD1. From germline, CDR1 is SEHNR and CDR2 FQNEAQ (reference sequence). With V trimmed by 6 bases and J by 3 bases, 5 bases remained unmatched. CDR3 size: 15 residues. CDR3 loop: CASSLGQGDYNEQFF. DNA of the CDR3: TGTGCCAGCAGTCTTGGACAGGGGGACTACAATGAGCAGTTCTTC.

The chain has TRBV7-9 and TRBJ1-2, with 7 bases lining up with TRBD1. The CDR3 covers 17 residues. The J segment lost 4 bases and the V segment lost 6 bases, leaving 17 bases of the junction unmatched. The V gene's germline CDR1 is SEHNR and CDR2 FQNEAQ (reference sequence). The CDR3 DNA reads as TGTGCCAGCAGTCCTAGGGGGCCCCAGGAGGCAGGCTATGGCTACACCTTC. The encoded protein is CASSPRGPQEAGYGYTF.

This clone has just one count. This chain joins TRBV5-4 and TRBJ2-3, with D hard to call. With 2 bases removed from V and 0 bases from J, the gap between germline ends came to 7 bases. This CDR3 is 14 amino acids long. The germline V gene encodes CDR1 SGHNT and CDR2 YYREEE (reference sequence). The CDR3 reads CASSFWFSTDTQYF. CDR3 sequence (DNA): TGTGCCAGCAGCTTTTGGTTCAGCACAGATACGCAGTATTTT.

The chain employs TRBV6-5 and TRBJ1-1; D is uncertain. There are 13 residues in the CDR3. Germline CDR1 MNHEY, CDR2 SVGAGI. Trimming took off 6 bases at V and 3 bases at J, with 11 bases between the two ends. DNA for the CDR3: TGTGCCAGCAGCTGGAAATTAGACACTGAAGCTTTCTTT. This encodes CASSWKLDTEAFF.

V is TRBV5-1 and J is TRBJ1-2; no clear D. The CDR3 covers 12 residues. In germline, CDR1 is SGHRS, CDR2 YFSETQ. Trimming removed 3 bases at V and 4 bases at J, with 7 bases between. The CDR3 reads CASSYPGYGYTF. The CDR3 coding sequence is TGCGCCAGCAGCTATCCTGGCTATGGCTACACCTTC.

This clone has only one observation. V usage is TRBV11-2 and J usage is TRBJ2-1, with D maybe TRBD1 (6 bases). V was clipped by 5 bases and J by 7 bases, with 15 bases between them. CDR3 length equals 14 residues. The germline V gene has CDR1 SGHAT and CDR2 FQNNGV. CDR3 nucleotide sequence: TGTGCCAGCAGCAGGATAAAGGGGACAAATGAGCAGTTCTTC. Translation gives CASSRIKGTNEQFF.

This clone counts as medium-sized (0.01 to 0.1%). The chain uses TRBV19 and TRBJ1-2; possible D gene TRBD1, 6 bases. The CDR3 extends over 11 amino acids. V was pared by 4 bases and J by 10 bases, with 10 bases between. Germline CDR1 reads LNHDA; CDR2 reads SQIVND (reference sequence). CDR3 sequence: CASSNRVDYTF. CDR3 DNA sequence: TGTGCCAGTAGTAACAGGGTCGACTACACCTTC.

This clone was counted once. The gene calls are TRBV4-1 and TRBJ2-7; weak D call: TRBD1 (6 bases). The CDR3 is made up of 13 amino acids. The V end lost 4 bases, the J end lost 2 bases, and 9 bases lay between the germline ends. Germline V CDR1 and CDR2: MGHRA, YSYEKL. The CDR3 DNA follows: TGCGCCAGCAGCCGAGACAGGACCTACGAGCAGTACTTC. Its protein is CASSRDRTYEQYF.

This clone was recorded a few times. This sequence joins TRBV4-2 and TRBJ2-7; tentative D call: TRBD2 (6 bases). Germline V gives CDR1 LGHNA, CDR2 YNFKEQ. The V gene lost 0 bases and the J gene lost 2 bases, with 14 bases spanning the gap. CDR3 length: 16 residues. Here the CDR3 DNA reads TGTGCCAGCAGCCAAGATTCGGAGGGTTGGGCCTACGAGCAGTACTTC. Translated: CASSQDSEGWAYEQYF.

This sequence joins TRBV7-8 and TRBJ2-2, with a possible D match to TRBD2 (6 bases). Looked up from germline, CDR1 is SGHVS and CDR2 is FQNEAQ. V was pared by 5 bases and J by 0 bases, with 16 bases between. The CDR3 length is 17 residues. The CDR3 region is CASSTTWGDPNTGELFF. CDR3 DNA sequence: TGTGCCAGCAGCACCACTTGGGGGGACCCGAACACCGGGGAGCTGTTTTTT.